What follows is one T cell receptor beta chain and its context. The repertoire was sequenced with immunoSEQ multiplex PCR; TCRdb's copy has only in-frame clones and lacks some. The profile shows approximately 16,000 clones, less than 70% of them singletons. CDR1 is LNHNV, CDR2 YYDKDF, per germline (reference sequence). The CDR3 runs 17 residues. V lost 0 bases, J lost 5 bases, and 9 bases stayed unmatched. The data are from a study of cytotoxic CD8 clonotypes in ibrutinib-treated CLL. Study context: Among patients, about 24 responded partially and 2 completely; 14 then stayed remitted and around 12 progressed after median approximately 70 months.

The material sequenced was PBMCs, taken before ibrutinib treatment. The chain has TRBV15 and TRBJ2-5; 10 bases align to TRBD2. The TCR was taken from a human donor with chronic lymphocytic leukemia. Written as DNA, the CDR3 is TGTGCCACCAGCAGAGAGGCCGCTAGCGGGAGTTTTGAGACCCAGTACTTC. Translating gives CATSREAASGSFETQYF.